This T cell receptor beta chain was recovered during a study of cytomegalovirus exposure and HLA in healthy donors. Researchers ran the PCR with 60 Vbeta and 13 Jbeta primers. TCRdb keeps only in-frame clones here, not all; method: immunoSEQ multiplex PCR. The sample shows about 52,000 clones, approximately 72% of them seen only once. Findings of the study overall: Listed as cytomegalovirus-associated were approximately 160 TCR beta chains. Presence/absence results assume similar sequencing depth per donor, which may not hold.

Comments on this clone: Its target is not known.

Sequencing was carried out using PBMCs. The TCR was taken from a woman aged 50 to 60 in good health and CMV-seronegative.

CDR3 residues: CASTPRGTGDYGYTF. The CDR3 DNA follows: TGTGCCAGTACCCCCCGGGGGACAGGGGACTATGGCTACACCTTC. The chain employs TRBV19 and TRBJ1-2; 10 nucleotides align to TRBD1. The CDR3 contains 15 residues. After removal of 7 bases from V and 3 bases from J, the junction contained 8 bases not matched to a gene. Germline assignment: CDR1 LNHDA and CDR2 SQIVND (reference sequence).